This T cell receptor beta chain is drawn from a study of patients with pleural tuberculosis (dated by TCRdb to between 2014 and 2016). This clonotype was observed many times. It lacks a known antigen. Base qualities are not recorded, but no much larger clone differs from it by a single base. The CDR3 sequence holds 11 residues, the cysteine and phenylalanine included. Just the 33-base CDR3 DNA is kept, in frame starting at base 1. V and J lose 6 bases and 4 bases, and a span of 10 bases separates them. The germline V gene (reference sequence) provides CDR1 DFQATT and CDR2 SNEGSKA. This sample was sequenced with an Illumina Genome Analyzer IIx. Clones were called with MiXCR by TCRdb after fastp trimmed the public reads at Q25, and only in-frame beta chains were retained. When rows share a CDR3 protein, they turn into one entry using the most common DNA and genes. This sample gives 25,000 to 35,000 distinct CDR3 sequences in total; 18% of them show up just once. The ten largest clonotypes hold 3.5% of the sample.

Recombination joined TRBV20-1 with TRBJ2-7; the D segment is perhaps TRBD1 or TRBD2, each sharing 5 matched bases. The receptor was derived from a human donor with pleural tuberculosis. The sample comprised peripheral blood. The CDR3 region has the sequence CSAPRGYEQYF. The nucleotide sequence is TGCAGTGCCCCGAGGGGTTACGAGCAGTACTTC.